Described below is a single T cell receptor (beta chain) sequence and its context. This sample was included in a study of blood T cell repertoires in COVID-19. Study-wide context: Acute and convalescent COVID-19 samples came from the United States, Italy and Spain. Sources were T cells, B-cell-depleted T cells, or PBMCs; the material itself was cDNA or gDNA.

Original data processing: Amplification with reference gene primers provided the estimates of nucleated cell counts. TCRdb keeps only in-frame clones here, not all; method: immunoSEQ multiplex PCR. D and trimming come from the DNA, and the V and J calls and clone size come from that table. The repertoire holds 150,000 to 200,000 clones, approximately 75% seen once, with about a tenth in the top ten. CDR1 and CDR2 (germline): MNHEY, SMNVEV (reference sequence). The CDR3 runs 13 residues. Trimming took off 5 bases at V and 0 bases at J, with 4 bases between the two ends. This sequence originates from a human donor in a cohort sampled during active COVID-19. The chain joins TRBV27 to TRBJ2-2; D is ambiguous. Sample: peripheral blood. This CDR3 reads CASSPTNTGELFF. The CDR3, as DNA: TGTGCCAGCAGTCCCACGAACACCGGGGAGCTGTTTTTT.